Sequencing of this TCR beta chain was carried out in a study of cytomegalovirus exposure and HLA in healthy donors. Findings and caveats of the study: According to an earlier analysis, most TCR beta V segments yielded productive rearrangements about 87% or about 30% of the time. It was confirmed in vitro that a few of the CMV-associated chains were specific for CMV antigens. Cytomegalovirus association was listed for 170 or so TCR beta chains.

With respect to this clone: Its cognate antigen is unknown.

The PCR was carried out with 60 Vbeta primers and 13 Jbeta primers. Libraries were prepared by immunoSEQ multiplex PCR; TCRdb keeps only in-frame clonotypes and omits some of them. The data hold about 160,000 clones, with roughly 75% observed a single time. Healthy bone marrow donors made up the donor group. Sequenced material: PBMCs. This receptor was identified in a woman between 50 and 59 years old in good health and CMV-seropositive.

The CDR3: CSVGGSYTDTQYF. DNA of the CDR3: TGCAGCGTTGGAGGGAGCTACACAGATACGCAGTATTTT. The chain uses TRBV29-1 and TRBJ2-3; D perhaps matches TRBD2 (5 bases). Germline V gene sequence: CDR1 SQVTM, CDR2 ANQGSEA. The CDR3 has 13 residues. The V gene lost 4 bases and the J gene lost 2 bases, with 10 bases spanning the gap.